These 10 T cell receptor beta chains came from one sample sequenced in a study of tumor-infiltrating lymphocytes in localized non-small cell lung cancer. Here immunoSEQ multiplex PCR was the method, and the copy in TCRdb shows in-frame clones only, minus some. In the table there are 10,000 to 15,000 clones, 65% to 75% of which are singletons. Sequencing was carried out using uninvolved lung tissue not adjacent to the tumor. The source is a human donor with non-small cell lung cancer.

J is TRBJ1-1 and V is TRBV29-1; D uncertain. This CDR3 comprises 10 residues. Germline loops: CDR1 SQVTM, CDR2 ANQGSEA. V was trimmed by 7 bases and J by 1 base, leaving 4 bases between them. CDR3 nucleotides: TGCAGCGACGGGAACACTGAAGCTTTCTTT. Encoded protein: CSDGNTEAFF.

This sequence joins TRBV4-3 and TRBJ1-4; the match to TRBD1 covers 7 bases. V lost 0 bases to trimming and J lost 5 bases; unmatched junction nucleotides: 3. This CDR3 has 15 residues. Germline V gene sequence: CDR1 LGHNA, CDR2 YSLEER. Here the CDR3 reads CASSQDQGENEKLFF. The CDR3 DNA follows: TGCGCCAGCAGCCAAGACCAGGGGGAGAATGAAAAACTGTTTTTT.

The V and J genes are TRBV7-6 and TRBJ2-3; D remains unclear. There are 13 residues in the CDR3. V lost 6 bases to trimming and J lost 6 bases, with 13 bases between them. The V gene's germline CDR1 is SGHVS and CDR2 FNYEAQ. The DNA for the CDR3 is TGTGCCAGCAGGCCCCCCTTGATGGATACGCAGTATTTT. Translation: CASRPPLMDTQYF.

This clone is medium-sized (0.01 to 0.1%) within its sample. The genes are TRBV30 and TRBJ2-2, with D perhaps being TRBD1 or TRBD2 (5 bases each). This CDR3 has 14 amino acids. The V gene's germline CDR1 is GTSNPN and CDR2 SVGIG (reference sequence). The V and J ends lost 3 bases and 5 bases respectively, with 13 bases between them. CDR3 loop: CAWSPGTQTGELFF. The CDR3 DNA reads TGTGCCTGGAGCCCCGGGACGCAAACCGGGGAGCTGTTTTTT.

The genes are TRBV12-1 and TRBJ2-5; the D segment call TRBD1 is taken from the table without a DNA check. TRBV12-1 is shown as a pseudogene. The CDR3 covers 15 residues. The CDR3: CASSLQGVDQETQYF. Here the CDR3 DNA reads TGTGCCAGCAGCCTACAGGGGGTGGACCAAGAGACCCAGTACTTC.

This clone came up once. This chain uses TRBV6-1 with TRBJ1-1; D unclear. This CDR3 has 17 amino acids. The germline gives CDR1 MNHNS, CDR2 SASEGT. V lost 2 bases and J lost 4, with 20 bases in between. CDR3 in amino acids: CASSEFRSAGIATEAFF. The CDR3 DNA is TGTGCCAGCAGTGAATTTCGGTCGGCCGGGATCGCCACTGAAGCTTTCTTT.

The gene calls are TRBV30 and TRBJ2-3; D gene uncertain. V was trimmed by 0 bases and J by 1 base, leaving 8 bases between them. This CDR3 contains 14 residues. Germline V CDR1 and CDR2: GTSNPN, SVGIG (reference sequence). CDR3 amino acids: CAWSVGRRTDTQYF. The CDR3 DNA reads as TGTGCCTGGAGTGTCGGTAGGCGCACAGATACGCAGTATTTT.

The gene calls are TRBV19 and TRBJ2-1, with a possible D match to TRBD2 (6 bases). The CDR3 sequence is 18 residues long. Germline CDR1 and CDR2: LNHDA and SQIVND (reference sequence). V was pared by 4 bases and J by 5 bases, with 24 bases between. CDR3 nucleotides: TGTGCCAGTAGTAGAACCGGAAGACTAGATCTCCCCCACAATGAGCAGTTCTTC. It yields the protein CASSRTGRLDLPHNEQFF.

The chain carries TRBV6-5 and TRBJ2-3, with 8 bases aligning to TRBD2. The CDR3 extends over 14 amino acids. The V gene end was trimmed by 5 bases and the J gene end by 4 bases; junction bases not matched to a gene: 5. Per germline, CDR1 MNHEY and CDR2 SVGAGI. In DNA, the CDR3 is TGTGCCAGCAGTCTCCGGGGGGGCTCAGATACGCAGTATTTT. Amino acids: CASSLRGGSDTQYF.

This clone was seen a single time. This rearrangement joins TRBV19 to TRBJ2-3; D uncertain. Trimming stripped 3 bases from V and 5 bases from J, with 12 bases between. Germline V gene sequence: CDR1 LNHDA, CDR2 SQIVND (reference sequence). The CDR3 runs to 14 residues. This CDR3 is CASSIGTAVDTQYF. The DNA of the CDR3 is TGTGCCAGTAGTATCGGAACGGCGGTAGATACGCAGTATTTT.